This TCR beta chain was identified in a study of T cell changes during pregnancy in multiple sclerosis. TCRdb keeps only in-frame clones here, not all; method: immunoSEQ multiplex PCR. The repertoire has tens of thousands of clones, 94% of them found once; the top ten carry 0.3% to 0.45%. Germline V gene lookup returns CDR1 SGHKS and CDR2 YYEKEE (reference sequence). Trimming removed 0 bases from V and 1 base from J, with 7 bases in between. This CDR3 region has 15 residues. This clonotype was obtained from a female donor with multiple sclerosis, enrolled in a pregnancy study. This specimen was CD4+ T cells from peripheral blood mononuclear cells, taken in the second trimester of pregnancy. The V and J genes are TRBV5-5 and TRBJ2-2, with D uncertain. CDR3 in amino acids: CASSLVAGNTGELFF. In DNA form, the CDR3 reads TGTGCCAGCAGCTTGGTCGCAGGGAACACCGGGGAGCTGTTTTTT.